Listed here is a single TCR beta chain. These data come from a study of blood T cell repertoires in COVID-19. Across the whole study: The cDNA or gDNA used as material had been derived from T cells, B-cell-depleted T cells, or PBMCs.

Original methodology: Reference gene primer amplification in the assay estimated nucleated cell counts. Repertoires were generated with immunoSEQ multiplex PCR, while TCRdb's copy carries only in-frame clones and drops some. V, J and clone size derive from that table, while D and trimming were established from the DNA sequence. This sample has about 330,000 clones, with over 75% found just once. Allocation to cohorts depended on clinical history reported by the participants. The length of the CDR3 is 14 residues. Germline CDR1 MGHDK, CDR2 SYGVNS. Trimming left V 3 bases short and J 8 bases short, with 16 bases between.

V and J are TRBV25-1 and TRBJ1-2; tentative D call: TRBD1 (5 bases). Sequenced: PBMCs or T cells enriched from blood (not recorded which). This sequence originates from a young man who had recovered from COVID-19. Written as DNA, the CDR3 is TGTGCCAGCAGTGACGGGGGTGCTGCTGCCGGCTACACCTTC. This encodes CASSDGGAAAGYTF.